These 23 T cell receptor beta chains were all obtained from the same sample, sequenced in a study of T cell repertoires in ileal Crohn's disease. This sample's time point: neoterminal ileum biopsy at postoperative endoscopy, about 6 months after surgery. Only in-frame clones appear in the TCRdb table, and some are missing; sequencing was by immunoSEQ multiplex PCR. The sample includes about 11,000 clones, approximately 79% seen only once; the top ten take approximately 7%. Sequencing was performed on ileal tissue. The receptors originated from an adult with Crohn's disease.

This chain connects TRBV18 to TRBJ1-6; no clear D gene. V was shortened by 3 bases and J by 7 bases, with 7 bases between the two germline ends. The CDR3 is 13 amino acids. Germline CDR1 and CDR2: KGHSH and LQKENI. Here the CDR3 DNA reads TGTGCCAGCTCACCCTCCAGAAATTCACCCCTCCACTTT. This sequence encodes CASSPSRNSPLHF.

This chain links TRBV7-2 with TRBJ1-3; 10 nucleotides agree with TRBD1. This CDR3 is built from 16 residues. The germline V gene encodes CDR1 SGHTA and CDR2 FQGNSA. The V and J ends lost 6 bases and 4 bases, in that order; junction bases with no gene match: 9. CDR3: CASRPPGQGTGNTIYF. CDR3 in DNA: TGTGCCAGCAGACCTCCGGGACAGGGGACGGGAAACACCATATATTTT.

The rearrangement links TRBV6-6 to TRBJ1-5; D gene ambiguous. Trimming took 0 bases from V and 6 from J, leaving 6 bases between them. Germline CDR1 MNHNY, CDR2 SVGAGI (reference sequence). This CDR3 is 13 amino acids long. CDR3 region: CASSYSVSQPQHF. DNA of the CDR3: TGTGCCAGCAGTTACTCGGTTAGTCAGCCCCAGCATTTT.

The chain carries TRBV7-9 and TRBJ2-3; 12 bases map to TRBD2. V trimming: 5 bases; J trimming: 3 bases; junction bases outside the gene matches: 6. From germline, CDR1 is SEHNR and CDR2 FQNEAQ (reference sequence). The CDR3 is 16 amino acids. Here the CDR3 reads CASSPGLAGRTDTQYF. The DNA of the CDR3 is TGTGCCAGCAGCCCTGGACTAGCGGGGAGAACAGATACGCAGTATTTT.

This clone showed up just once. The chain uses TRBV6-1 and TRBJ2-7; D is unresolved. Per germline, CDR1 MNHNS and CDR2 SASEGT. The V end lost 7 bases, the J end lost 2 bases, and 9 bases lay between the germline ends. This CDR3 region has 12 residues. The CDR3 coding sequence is TGTGCCAGCAACGTCCCTACCTACGAGCAGTACTTC. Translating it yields CASNVPTYEQYF.

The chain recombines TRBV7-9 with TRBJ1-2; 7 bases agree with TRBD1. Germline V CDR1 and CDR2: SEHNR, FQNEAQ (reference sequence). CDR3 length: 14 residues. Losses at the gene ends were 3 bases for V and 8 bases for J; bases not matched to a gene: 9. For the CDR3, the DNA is TGTGCCAGCAGCTTCGAGGGGGCGACCTCCGGCTACACCTTC. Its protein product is CASSFEGATSGYTF.

The DNA for the CDR3 is TGTGCCAGCAGCCCTCAGGGGAGGGGGGACACTGAAGCTTTCTTT. Translation: CASSPQGRGDTEAFF. The chain combines TRBV7-9 with TRBJ1-1; D might be TRBD1 (6 bases). The CDR3 spans 15 residues. Germline-derived CDR1 and CDR2 are SEHNR and FQNEAQ (reference sequence). V lost 5 bases to trimming and J lost 3 bases, with 16 bases between them.

CDR3 DNA: TGCGCCAGCAGTGAACGACAGGGCTATAATTCACCCCTCCACTTT. It specifies CASSERQGYNSPLHF. The chain combines TRBV10-2 with TRBJ1-6; 7 bases line up with TRBD1. The CDR3 spans 15 residues. CDR1 is WSHSY, CDR2 SAAADI, per germline. V trimming: 3 bases; J trimming: 3 bases; junction bases outside the gene matches: 2.

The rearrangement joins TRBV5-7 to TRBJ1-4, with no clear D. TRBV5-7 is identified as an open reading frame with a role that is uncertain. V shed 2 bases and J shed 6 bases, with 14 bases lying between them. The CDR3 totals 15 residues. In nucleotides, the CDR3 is TGTGCCAGCAGCTTTGTTGTAAGCGGTGATGAAAAACTGTTTTTT. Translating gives CASSFVVSGDEKLFF.

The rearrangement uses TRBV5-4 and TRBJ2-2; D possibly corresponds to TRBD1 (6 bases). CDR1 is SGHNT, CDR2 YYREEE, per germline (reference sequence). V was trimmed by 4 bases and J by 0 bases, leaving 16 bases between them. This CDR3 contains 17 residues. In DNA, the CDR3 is TGTGCCAGCAGCGCGCGTCCCGGGACAACGAACACCGGGGAGCTGTTTTTT. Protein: CASSARPGTTNTGELFF.

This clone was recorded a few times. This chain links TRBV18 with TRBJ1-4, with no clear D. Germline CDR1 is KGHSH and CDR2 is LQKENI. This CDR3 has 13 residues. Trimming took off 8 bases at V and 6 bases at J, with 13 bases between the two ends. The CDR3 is CASTPGVDEKLFF. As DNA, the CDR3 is TGTGCCAGCACGCCGGGTGTGGATGAAAAACTGTTTTTT.

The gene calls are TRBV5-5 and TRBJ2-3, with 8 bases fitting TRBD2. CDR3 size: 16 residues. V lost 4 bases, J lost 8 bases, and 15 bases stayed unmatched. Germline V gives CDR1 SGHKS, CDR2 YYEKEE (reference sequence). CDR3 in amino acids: CASSLTNRGGRGTQYF. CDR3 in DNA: TGTGCCAGCAGCCTAACAAACCGGGGGGGCCGGGGTACGCAGTATTTT.

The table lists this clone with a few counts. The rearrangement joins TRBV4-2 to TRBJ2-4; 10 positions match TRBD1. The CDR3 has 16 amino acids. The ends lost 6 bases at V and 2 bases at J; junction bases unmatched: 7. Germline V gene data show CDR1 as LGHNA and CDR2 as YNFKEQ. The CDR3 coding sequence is TGTGCCAGCAGTCCCGAGGGACAGGGGACCAAAAACATTCAGTACTTC. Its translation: CASSPEGQGTKNIQYF.

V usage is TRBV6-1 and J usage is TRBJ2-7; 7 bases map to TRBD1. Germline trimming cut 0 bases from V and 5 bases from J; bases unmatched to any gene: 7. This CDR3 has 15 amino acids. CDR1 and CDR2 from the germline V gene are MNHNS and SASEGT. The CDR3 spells CASSEAETGSNEQYF. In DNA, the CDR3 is TGTGCCAGCAGTGAAGCGGAGACAGGGAGCAACGAGCAGTACTTC.

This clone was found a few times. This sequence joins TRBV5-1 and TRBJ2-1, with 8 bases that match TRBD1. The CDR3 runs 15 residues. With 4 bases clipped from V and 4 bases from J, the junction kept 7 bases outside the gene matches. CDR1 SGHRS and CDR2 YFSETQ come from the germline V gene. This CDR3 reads CASSEQGGGYNEQFF. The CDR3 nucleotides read TGCGCCAGCAGCGAACAGGGGGGTGGGTACAATGAGCAGTTCTTC.

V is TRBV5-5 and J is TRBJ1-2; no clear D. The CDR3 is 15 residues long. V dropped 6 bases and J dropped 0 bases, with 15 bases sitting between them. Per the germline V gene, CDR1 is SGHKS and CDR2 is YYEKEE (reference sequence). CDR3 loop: CASTDGFTANYGYTF. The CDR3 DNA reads TGTGCCAGCACCGACGGCTTTACAGCTAACTATGGCTACACCTTC.

The CDR3 reads CSVGQVSTGELFF. The CDR3 DNA reads as TGCAGCGTTGGGCAGGTTTCCACCGGGGAGCTGTTTTTT. The chain couples TRBV29-1 to TRBJ2-2; D is unclear. The V end was cut by 4 bases, the J end by 4 bases, with 10 bases between. This CDR3 is built from 13 residues. CDR1 is SQVTM and CDR2 is ANQGSEA in the germline V gene.

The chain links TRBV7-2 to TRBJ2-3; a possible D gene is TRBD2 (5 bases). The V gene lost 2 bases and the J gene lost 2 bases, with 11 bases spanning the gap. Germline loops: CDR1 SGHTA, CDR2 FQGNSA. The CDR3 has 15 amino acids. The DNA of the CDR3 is TGTGCCAGCAGCTTAATGACGGGGTCCACAGATACGCAGTATTTT. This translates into CASSLMTGSTDTQYF.

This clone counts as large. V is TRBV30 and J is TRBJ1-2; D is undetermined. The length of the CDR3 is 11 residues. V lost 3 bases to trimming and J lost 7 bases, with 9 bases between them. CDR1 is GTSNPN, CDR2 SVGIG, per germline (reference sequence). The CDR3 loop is CAWRVGLGYTF. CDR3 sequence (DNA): TGTGCCTGGAGGGTGGGCCTTGGCTACACCTTC.

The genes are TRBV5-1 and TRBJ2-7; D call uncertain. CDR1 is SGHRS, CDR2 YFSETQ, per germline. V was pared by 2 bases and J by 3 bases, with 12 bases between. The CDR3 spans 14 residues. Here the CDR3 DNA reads TGCGCCAGCAGCTTAGAGGAGCGAATCTACGAGCAGTACTTC. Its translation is CASSLEERIYEQYF.

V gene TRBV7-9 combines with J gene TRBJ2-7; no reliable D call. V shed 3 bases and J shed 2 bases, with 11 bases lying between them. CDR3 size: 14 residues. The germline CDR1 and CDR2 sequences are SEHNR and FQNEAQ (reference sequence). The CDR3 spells CASSLGSVAYEQYF. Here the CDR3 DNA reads TGTGCCAGCAGCTTGGGCAGTGTGGCCTACGAGCAGTACTTC.

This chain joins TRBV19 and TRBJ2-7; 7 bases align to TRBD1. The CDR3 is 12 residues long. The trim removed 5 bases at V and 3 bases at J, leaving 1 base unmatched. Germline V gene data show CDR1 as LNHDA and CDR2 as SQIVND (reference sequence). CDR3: CASSRQGYEQYF. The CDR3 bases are TGTGCCAGTAGTCGACAGGGCTACGAGCAGTACTTC.

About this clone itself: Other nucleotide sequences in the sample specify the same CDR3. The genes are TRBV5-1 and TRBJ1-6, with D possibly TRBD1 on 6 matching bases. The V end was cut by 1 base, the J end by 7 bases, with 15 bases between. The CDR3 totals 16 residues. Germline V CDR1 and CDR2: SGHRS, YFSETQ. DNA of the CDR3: TGCGCCAGCAGCTTGTCGGCAGGGGCCCACAATTCACCCCTCCACTTT. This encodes CASSLSAGAHNSPLHF.